The clone carrying this T cell receptor beta chain occurred many times. The sample originates from a study of response to subunit inactivated influenza vaccine. V shed 5 bases and J shed 7 bases, with 9 bases lying between them. The CDR3 has 12 residues. CDR1 is SEHNR and CDR2 is FQNEAQ in the germline V gene (reference sequence). From the RT-PCR reads, TCRdb called clonotypes with MiXCR, one entry per CDR3 protein. This sample has around 520,000 distinct CDR3 sequences; about 11% occur once, and the top ten carry roughly 10%. The sequenced sample was PBMCs from blood, obtained on the day of vaccination. The TCR was taken from a man over 45 who received an inactivated influenza vaccine. This chain connects TRBV7-9 to TRBJ1-5, with D unresolved. CDR3 bases: TGTGCCAGCAGCGCGGGGTCCCAGCCCCAGCATTTT. This sequence encodes CASSAGSQPQHF. Filled out from reference TRBV7-9 and TRBJ1-5, the complete variable domain reads DTGVSQNPRHKITKRGQNVTFRCDPISEHNRLYWYRQTLGQGPEFLTYFQNEAQLEKSRLLSDRFSAERPKGSFSTLEIQRTEQGDSAMYLCASSAGSQPQHFGDGTRLSIL.